This TCR beta chain was profiled in a study of T cells in Graves' hyperthyroidism and ophthalmopathy. Exclusion criteria comprised uncontrolled infection, other autoimmune disease, pregnancy or lactation. Using RNA transcripts as the source, TCR beta CDR3 regions were amplified. In the first-round RT-PCR of the TCR CDR3, the HTBI primer set was used. TCRdb itself ran the multiplex PCR reads through MiXCR, one entry per CDR3 protein. There are under 650,000 distinct CDR3 sequences in the sample; 16% occur only once, and around 4% lies in the top ten. Sequences were obtained from blood. This clonotype originated in a woman aged 25 to 45 with Graves' hyperthyroidism.

In DNA form, the CDR3 reads TGTGCCAGCAGCCAAGAGGGGGCTGGCAATCAGCCCCAGCATTTT. Translating it yields CASSQEGAGNQPQHF. The rearrangement uses TRBV4-2 and TRBJ1-5; TRBD1 might be the D (6 bases). V lost 0 bases and J 2 bases, leaving 8 bases between the germline ends. This CDR3 contains 15 residues. Germline V lookup: CDR1 LGHNA, CDR2 YNFKEQ.